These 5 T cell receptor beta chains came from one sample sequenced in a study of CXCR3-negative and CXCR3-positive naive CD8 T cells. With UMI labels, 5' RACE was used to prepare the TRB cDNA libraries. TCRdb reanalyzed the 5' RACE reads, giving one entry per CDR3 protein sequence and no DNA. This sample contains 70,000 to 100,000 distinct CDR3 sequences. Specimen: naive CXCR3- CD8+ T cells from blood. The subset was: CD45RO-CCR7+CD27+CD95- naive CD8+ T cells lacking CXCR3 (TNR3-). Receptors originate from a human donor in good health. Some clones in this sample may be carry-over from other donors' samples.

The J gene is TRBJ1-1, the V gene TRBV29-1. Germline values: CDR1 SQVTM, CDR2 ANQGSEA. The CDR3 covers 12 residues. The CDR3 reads CSVDQMNTEAFF.

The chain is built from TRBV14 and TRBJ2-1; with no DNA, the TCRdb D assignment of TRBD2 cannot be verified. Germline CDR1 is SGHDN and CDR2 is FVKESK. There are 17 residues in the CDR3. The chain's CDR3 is CASSQGAAGGPYNEQFF.

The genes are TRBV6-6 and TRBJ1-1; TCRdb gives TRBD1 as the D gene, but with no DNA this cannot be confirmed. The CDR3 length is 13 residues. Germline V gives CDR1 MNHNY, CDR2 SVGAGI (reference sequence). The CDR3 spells CASSYSRGLEAFF.

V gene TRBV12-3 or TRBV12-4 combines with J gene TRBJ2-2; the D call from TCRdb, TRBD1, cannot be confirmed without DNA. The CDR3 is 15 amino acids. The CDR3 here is CASSFRTGEVGELFF.

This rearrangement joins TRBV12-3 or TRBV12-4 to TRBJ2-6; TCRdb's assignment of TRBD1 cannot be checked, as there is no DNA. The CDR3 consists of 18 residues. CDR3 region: CASSSPGTGIWGANVLTF.